This T cell receptor (beta chain) appears in the sequencing data of a study of T cell repertoires in cytomegalovirus infection (dated by TCRdb to between 2018 and 2020). Regarding the research as a whole: Because public TCR beta signatures pointed to carriage of CMV infection together with the matching HLA type, the HLA type of each donor mattered for the analysis. What the study reported, not specific to this receptor: The ex vivo response was dominated by HLA-C-restricted CMV-specific TCR beta clonotypes, which also provided the single most frequent clonotype in two of eight donors. Carriers of CMV infection plus the relevant HLA type were discriminated by the cumulative frequency of public TCR beta family members in the study cohort and in an independent approximately 360-donor cohort.

Sequencing was carried out with an Illumina HiSeq 1500. The public reads were quality trimmed at Q25 with fastp and then assembled into clones with MiXCR by TCRdb, keeping productive beta chains. Rows are combined by CDR3 protein, so each entry shows the most common genes and DNA. This sample comprises hundreds of thousands of distinct CDR3 sequences, 35% of them detected only once. The biggest ten clones account for more than 2.5% of the sample. About this clonotype itself: Its antigen remains unidentified. Per-base qualities were not stored, and no clone one base away is much larger.

The CDR3 has 14 amino acids, counting the end cysteine and phenylalanine. Only the CDR3 portion is preserved as DNA: 42 bases, with reading frame beginning at the first base. For this chain, trimming is 5 bases at the V end and 4 bases at the J end, and the number of junction bases without a gene match is 7. From the germline V gene, CDR1 is SGHRS and CDR2 is YFSETQ. This TCR derives from a human donor in good health (CMV status not recorded). Some clones in this sample may be carry-over from other donors' samples. Sequencing used PBMCs. The V gene is TRBV5-1 and the J gene is TRBJ1-1; 8 of the junction bases match TRBD1. This receptor carries the CDR3 CASRSGQGATEAFF. The nucleotides read TGCGCCAGCAGATCTGGACAGGGAGCCACTGAAGCTTTCTTT. The CDR3, completed at both ends by the reference TRBV5-1 and TRBJ1-1 genes, gives the full variable domain KAGVTQTPRYLIKTRGQQVTLSCSPISGHRSVSWYQQTPGQGLQFLFEYFSETQRNKGNFPGRFSGRQFSNSRSEMNVSTLELGDSALYLCASRSGQGATEAFFGQGTRLTVV.